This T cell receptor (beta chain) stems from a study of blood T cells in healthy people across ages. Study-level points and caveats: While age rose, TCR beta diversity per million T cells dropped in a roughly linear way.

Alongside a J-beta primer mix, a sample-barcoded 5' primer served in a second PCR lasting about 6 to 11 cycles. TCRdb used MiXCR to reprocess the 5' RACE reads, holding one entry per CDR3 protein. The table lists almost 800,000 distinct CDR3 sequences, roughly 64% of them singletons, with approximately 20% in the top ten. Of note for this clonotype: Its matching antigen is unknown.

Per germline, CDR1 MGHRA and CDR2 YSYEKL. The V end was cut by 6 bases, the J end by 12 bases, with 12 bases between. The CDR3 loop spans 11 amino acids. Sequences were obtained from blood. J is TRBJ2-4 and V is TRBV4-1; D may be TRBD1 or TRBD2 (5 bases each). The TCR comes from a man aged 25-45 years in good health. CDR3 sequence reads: CASSGGRDQYF. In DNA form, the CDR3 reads TGCGCCAGCAGTGGGGGTCGGGATCAGTACTTC.